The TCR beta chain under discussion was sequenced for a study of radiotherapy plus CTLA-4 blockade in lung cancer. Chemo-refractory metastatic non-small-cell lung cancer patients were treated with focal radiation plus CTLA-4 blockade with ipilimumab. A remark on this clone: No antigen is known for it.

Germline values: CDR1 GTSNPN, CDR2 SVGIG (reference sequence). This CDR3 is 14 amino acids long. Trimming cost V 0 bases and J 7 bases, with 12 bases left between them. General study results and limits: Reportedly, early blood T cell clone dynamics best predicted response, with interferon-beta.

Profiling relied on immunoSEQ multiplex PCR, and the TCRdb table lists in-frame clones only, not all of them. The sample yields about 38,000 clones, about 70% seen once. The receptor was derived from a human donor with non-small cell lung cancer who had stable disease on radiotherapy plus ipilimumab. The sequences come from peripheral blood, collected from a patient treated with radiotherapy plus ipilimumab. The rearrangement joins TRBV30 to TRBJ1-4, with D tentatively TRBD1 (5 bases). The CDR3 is CAWSVMGGGEKLFF. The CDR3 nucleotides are TGTGCCTGGAGTGTAATGGGGGGGGGTGAAAAACTGTTTTTT.